The T cell receptor (beta chain) described here comes from a study of blood T cells in healthy people across ages. Study outcomes and limitations: Age brought a roughly linear fall in TCR beta diversity measured per million T cells.

Donors each provided ten milliliters of peripheral blood. The authors ran a second PCR of roughly 6 to 11 cycles using a sample-barcoded 5' primer and a J-beta primer mix. TCRdb reprocessed the 5' RACE reads with MiXCR, giving one entry per CDR3 protein. The data show some 1,800,000 distinct CDR3 sequences, about two fifths seen once. Germline assignment: CDR1 SGHTA and CDR2 FQGTGA. The CDR3 loop spans 16 amino acids. V lost 0 bases, J lost 2 bases, and 12 bases lay in between. As regards this clonotype: Antigen specificity is unknown.

Sequenced input: blood. The V gene is TRBV7-3, the J gene TRBJ2-3; D might be TRBD2 (6 bases). This sequence was found in a human donor in good health. DNA for the CDR3: TGTGCCAGCAGCTTAACGGGGGGACTCCTCACAGATACGCAGTATTTT. Translation: CASSLTGGLLTDTQYF.